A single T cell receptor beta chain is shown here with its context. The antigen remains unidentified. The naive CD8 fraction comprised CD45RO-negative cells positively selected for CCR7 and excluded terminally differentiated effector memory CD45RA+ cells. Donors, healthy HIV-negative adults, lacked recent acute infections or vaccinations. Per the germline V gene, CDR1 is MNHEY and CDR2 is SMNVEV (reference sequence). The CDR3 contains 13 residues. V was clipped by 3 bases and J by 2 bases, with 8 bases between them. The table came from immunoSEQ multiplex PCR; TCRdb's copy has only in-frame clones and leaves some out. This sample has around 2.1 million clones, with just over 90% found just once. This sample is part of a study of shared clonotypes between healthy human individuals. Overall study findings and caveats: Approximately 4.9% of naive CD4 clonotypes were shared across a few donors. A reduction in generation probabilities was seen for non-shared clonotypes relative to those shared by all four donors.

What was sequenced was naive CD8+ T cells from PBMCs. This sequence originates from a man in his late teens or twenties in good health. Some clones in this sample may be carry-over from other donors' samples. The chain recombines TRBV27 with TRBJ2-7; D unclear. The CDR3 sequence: CASSFYYAYEQYF. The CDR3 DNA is TGTGCCAGCAGTTTCTATTACGCCTACGAGCAGTACTTC.